This T cell receptor beta chain appears in the sequencing data of a study of cytomegalovirus exposure and HLA in healthy donors. Losses at the gene ends were 3 bases for V and 10 bases for J; bases not matched to a gene: 4. CDR1 is LGHNA, CDR2 YNFKEQ, per germline. This CDR3 comprises 14 residues. The assay was immunoSEQ multiplex PCR, and TCRdb's table has in-frame clones only and misses some. The repertoire holds tens of thousands of clones, with 70% to 90% as singletons. This receptor was obtained from a man aged 30 to 39 in good health and CMV-seronegative. V gene TRBV4-2 combines with J gene TRBJ2-1; 12 bases agree with TRBD2. Sample: PBMCs. The CDR3 nucleotides are TGTGCCAGCAGCCATGCTAGCGGGGGGGACGAGCAGTTCTTC. Translation gives CASSHASGGDEQFF.